The sequence of this T cell receptor (beta chain) was determined in a study of radiation and T cells in renal cell carcinoma. Per the germline V gene, CDR1 is SGHRS and CDR2 is YFSETQ. The CDR3 extends over 13 amino acids. V gave up 3 bases and J gave up 2 bases, with 8 bases separating them. Study-wide results and caveats: Top tumor clonotypes rose in blood 2 weeks post-radiation, then contracted.

Time point meaning: blood 4 weeks post-SBRT, at nephrectomy. Treatment defined: 15 Gy SBRT to primary tumor, nephrectomy 4 weeks later. Nephrectomy followed 15 Gy stereotactic body radiation by 4 weeks. Assay: immunoSEQ multiplex PCR; the TCRdb copy retains only in-frame clones and omits some. The sample shows 140,000 or so clones, 70% to 90% of them seen only once. About this clone: Its antigen is unknown.

V usage is TRBV5-1 and J usage is TRBJ2-5; D is possibly TRBD2 (6 bases). This material consisted of blood, taken from a patient whose treatment included radiotherapy and nephrectomy. The sequence was collected from a woman aged 45-59 years with renal cell carcinoma. The CDR3 DNA follows: TGCGCCAGCAGCTGGGCGGGACAAGAGACCCAGTACTTC. Translation gives CASSWAGQETQYF.